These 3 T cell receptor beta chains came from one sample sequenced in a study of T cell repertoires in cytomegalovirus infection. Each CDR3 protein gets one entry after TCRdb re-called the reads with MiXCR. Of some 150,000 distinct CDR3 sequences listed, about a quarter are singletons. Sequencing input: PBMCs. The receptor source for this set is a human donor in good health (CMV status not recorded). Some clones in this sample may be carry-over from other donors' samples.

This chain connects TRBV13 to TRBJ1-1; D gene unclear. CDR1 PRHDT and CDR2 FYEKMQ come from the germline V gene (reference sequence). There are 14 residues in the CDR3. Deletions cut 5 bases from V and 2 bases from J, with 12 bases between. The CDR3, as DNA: TGTGCCAGCAGCACGACCCTCACAAACACTGAAGCTTTCTTT. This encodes CASSTTLTNTEAFF. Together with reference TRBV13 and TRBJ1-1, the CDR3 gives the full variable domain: AAGVIQSPRHLIKEKRETATLKCYPIPRHDTVYWYQQGPGQDPQFLISFYEKMQSDKGSIPDRFSAQQFSDYHSELNMSSLELGDSALYFCASSTTLTNTEAFFGQGTRLTVV.

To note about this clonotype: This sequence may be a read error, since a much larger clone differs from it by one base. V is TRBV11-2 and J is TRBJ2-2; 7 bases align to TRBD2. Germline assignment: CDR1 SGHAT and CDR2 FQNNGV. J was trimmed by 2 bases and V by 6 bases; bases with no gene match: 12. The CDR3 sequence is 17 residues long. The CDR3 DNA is TGTGCCAGCAGGGCGGGGGTGTGGAACACTAACACCGGGGAGCTGTTTTTT. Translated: CASRAGVWNTNTGELFF.

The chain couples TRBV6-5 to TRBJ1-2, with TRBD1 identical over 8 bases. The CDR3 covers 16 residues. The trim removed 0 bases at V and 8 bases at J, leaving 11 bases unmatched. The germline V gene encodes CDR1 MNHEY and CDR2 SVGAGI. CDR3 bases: TGTGCCAGCAGTTACTCGTATTTTGGGACAGGCCAAGGCTACACCTTC. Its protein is CASSYSYFGTGQGYTF.